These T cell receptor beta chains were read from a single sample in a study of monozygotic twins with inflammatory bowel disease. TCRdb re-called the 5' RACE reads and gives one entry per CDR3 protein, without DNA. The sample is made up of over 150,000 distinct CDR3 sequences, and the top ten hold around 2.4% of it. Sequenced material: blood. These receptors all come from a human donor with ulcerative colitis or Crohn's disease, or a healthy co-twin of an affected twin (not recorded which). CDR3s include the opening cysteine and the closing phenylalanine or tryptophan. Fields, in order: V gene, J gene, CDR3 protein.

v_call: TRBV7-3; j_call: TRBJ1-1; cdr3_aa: CASSRPGGGRGNTEAFF
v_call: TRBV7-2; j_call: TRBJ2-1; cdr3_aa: CASSLRATSGRAIEQFF
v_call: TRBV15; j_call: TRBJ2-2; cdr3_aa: CATSSEYSPTGELFF
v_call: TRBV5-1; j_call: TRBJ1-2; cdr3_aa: CASSPRDVTAGGYTF
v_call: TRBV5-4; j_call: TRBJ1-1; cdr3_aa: CASSSRHLWATEAFF
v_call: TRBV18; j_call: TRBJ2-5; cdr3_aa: CASSPPGQQETQYF
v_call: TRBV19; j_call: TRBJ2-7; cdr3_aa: CASSSQPSYEQYF
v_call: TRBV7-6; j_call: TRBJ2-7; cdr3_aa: CASSPGHPYEQYF
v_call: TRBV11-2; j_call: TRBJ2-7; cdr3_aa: CASSLAPDSSYEQYF
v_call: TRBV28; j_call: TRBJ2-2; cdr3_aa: CASSSFPWRGSGGELFF
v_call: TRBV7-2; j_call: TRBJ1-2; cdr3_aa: CASSLVEDGYTF
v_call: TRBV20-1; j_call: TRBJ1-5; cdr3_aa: CSAGTRDDQPQHF
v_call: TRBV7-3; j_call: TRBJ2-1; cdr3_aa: CASSLNLAGFNEQFF
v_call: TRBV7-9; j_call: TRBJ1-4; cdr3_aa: CASSLWAGRVEKLFF
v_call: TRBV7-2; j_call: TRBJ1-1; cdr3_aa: CASSFVQGLGEAFF
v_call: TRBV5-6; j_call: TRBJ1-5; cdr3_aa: CASSSIRTGDSNQPQHF
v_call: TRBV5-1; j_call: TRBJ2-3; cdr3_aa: CASRLAGAIDTQYF
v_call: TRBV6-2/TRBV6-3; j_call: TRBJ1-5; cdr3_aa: CASSSGQWASQRWLLNQPQHF
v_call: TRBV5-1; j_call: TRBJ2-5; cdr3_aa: CASSLEVQGSETQYF
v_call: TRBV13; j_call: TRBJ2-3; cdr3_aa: CASSFLGLQGADTQYF
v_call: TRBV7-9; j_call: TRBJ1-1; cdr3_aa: CASSAKTEAFF
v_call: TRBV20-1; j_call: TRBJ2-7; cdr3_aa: CSARDPYGGGYEQYF
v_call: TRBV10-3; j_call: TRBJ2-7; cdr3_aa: CAISVQEGEQYF
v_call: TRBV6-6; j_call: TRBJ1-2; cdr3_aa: CASSGAGAGGYTF
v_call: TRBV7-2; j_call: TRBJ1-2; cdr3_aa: CASSLDLTGRYYGYTF
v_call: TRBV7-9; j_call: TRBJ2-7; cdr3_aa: CASSHSGGGEQYF
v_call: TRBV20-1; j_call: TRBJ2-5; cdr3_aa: CSASTAQETQYF
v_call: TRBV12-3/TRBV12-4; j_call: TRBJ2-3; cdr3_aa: CASSFSRQGGSTDTQYF
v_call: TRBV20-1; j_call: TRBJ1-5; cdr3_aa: CSAILDRGREPQHF
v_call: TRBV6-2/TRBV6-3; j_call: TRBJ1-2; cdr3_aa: CASSYHRDYGYTF
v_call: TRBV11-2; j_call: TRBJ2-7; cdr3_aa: CASSLGGGTIYYEQYF
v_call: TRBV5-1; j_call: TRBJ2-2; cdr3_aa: CASVPIPHNTGELVF
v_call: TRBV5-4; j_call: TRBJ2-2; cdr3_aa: CASSLDSNTGELFF
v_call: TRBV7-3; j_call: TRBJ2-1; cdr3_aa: CASSLGTSGSSNEQFF
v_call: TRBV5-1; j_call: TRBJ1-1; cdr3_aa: CASSHHRDRAMNTEAFF
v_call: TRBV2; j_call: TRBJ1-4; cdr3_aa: CASSVQGTINEKLFF
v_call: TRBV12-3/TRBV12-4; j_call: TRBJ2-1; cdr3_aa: CASSQGNGRLGGEQFF
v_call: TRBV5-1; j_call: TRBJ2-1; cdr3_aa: CASSLAGASGGNEQFF
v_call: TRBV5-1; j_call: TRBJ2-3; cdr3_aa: CASSTPLTGAGTDTQYF
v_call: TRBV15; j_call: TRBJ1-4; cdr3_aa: CATSFPGQGEKLFF